These T cell receptor beta chains were read from a single sample in a study of tumor-infiltrating lymphocytes in localized non-small cell lung cancer. Produced via immunoSEQ multiplex PCR; TCRdb's table is partial and in-frame only. The table has about 13,000 clones, 68% seen once. The source material was lung tumor tissue. The receptor set was obtained from a human donor with non-small cell lung cancer. The conserved cysteine and the conserved F or W are not part of the CDR3 here.

V	length	J	CDR3
TRBV10-3	12	TRBJ2-7	AISRLAGSYEQY
TRBV2	10	TRBJ2-4	ASEGIKNIQY
TRBV6-1	11	TRBJ2-6	ASSDSGANVLT
TRBV4-3	13	NA	ASSHSGTGEYEQY
TRBV18	16	TRBJ2-2	ASSPGTGGYSNTGELF
TRBV4-1	11	TRBJ2-7	ASSQDALYEQY
TRBV27	11	TRBJ1-1	ASSLGGGTEAF
TRBV9	13	TRBJ2-1	ASSVGGSGANEQF
TRBV2	12	TRBJ1-2	ASRSRTPSDGYT
TRBV5-1	12	TRBJ2-7	ASMPGGGTYEQY
TRBV5-4	11	TRBJ1-1	ASSSVAAPEAF
TRBV4-2	13	TRBJ1-4	ASSQEGGAGEKLF
TRBV30	11	TRBJ1-5	AWTQGGNQPQH
TRBV6-5	11	TRBJ1-2	AAKTGANYGYT
TRBV6-5	13	TRBJ1-6	ASSYSNSLNSPLH
TRBV5-5	16	TRBJ1-3	ASSFLLKTRFSGNTIY
TRBV9	13	TRBJ1-1	ASSVVPVDGPEAF
TRBV7-9	10	TRBJ1-2	ASTGGTYGYT
TRBV6-5	12	TRBJ2-7	ASSLGTGGREQY
TRBV7-9	12	TRBJ2-7	ASSQDSGPYEQY
TRBV11-2	15	TRBJ2-3	ASSKALASGGSDTQY
TRBV5-4	12	TRBJ1-5	ASSLVAARQPQH
TRBV11-1	14	TRBJ2-3	ASSGWTGRSTDTQY
TRBV7-9	11	TRBJ1-1	ASSLGQPTEAF
TRBV7-2	15	TRBJ1-1	ASSLVPTGQGYTEAF
TRBV7-2	13	TRBJ2-5	ASSLEGARLETQY
TRBV6-6	12	TRBJ2-7	ASRGGQNNYEQY
TRBV19	11	TRBJ1-1	ASSIAGGTEAF
TRBV5-6	12	TRBJ2-2	ASSLMDNPGELF
TRBV11-2	12	TRBJ1-1	ASSTRGGNTEAF
TRBV6-5	11	TRBJ1-1	ASSRQGKTEAF
TRBV6-5	12	TRBJ2-5	ASSYRGGQETQY
TRBV5-4	14	TRBJ2-2	ASSRDRSLNTGELF
TRBV19	14	TRBJ1-5	ASSIENQGSGQPQH
TRBV9	14	TRBJ2-1	ASSVEVAGAYNEQF
TRBV6-1	12	TRBJ2-7	ASSKSTPGYEQY
TRBV10-2	10	TRBJ2-5	ASGFSSETQY
TRBV27	15	TRBJ1-4	ASSRGTGGAGWEKLF
TRBV9	13	TRBJ2-3	ASSVYPSSTDTQY
TRBV27	13	TRBJ2-2	ASRTGLQGTGELF
TRBV4-2	16	TRBJ1-1	ASSQGGDRGPWGTEAF
TRBV7-8	12	TRBJ2-7	ASSPGASSYEQY
TRBV19	13	TRBJ1-1	ASTPLEKGDTEAF
TRBV27	11	TRBJ2-1	ASSFTSSYEQF
TRBV6-1	10	TRBJ1-2	ASSLTEYGYT